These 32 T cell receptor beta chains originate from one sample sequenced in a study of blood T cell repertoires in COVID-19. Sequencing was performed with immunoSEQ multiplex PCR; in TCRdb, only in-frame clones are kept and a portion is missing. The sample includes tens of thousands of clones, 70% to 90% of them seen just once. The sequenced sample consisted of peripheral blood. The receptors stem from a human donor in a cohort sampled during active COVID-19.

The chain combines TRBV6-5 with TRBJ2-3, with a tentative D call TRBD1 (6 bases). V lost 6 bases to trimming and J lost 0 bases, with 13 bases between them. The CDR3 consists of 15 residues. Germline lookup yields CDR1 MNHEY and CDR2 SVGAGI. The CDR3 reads CASSEDSSSTDTQYF. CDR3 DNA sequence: TGTGCCAGCAGCGAGGACAGTTCTAGCACAGATACGCAGTATTTT.

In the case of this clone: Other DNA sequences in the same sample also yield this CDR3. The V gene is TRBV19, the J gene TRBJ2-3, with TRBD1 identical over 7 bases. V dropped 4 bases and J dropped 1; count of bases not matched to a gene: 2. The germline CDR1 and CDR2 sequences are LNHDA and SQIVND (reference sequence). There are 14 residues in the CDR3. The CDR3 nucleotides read TGTGCCAGTAGTAGAACAGGGGGCACAGATACGCAGTATTTT. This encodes CASSRTGGTDTQYF. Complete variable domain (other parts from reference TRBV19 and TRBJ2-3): DGGITQSPKYLFRKEGQNVTLSCEQNLNHDAMYWYRQDPGQGLRLIYYSQIVNDFQKGDIAEGYSVSREKKESFPLTVTSAQKNPTAFYLCASSRTGGTDTQYFGPGTRLTVL.

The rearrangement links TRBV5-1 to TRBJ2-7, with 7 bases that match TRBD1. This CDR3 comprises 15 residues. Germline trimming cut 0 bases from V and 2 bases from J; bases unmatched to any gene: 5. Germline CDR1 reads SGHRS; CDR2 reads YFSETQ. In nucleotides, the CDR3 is TGCGCCAGCAGCTTGGTGGCAGGGGGAACCTACGAGCAGTACTTC. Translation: CASSLVAGGTYEQYF. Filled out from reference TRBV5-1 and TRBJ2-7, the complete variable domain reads KAGVTQTPRYLIKTRGQQVTLSCSPISGHRSVSWYQQTPGQGLQFLFEYFSETQRNKGNFPGRFSGRQFSNSRSEMNVSTLELGDSALYLCASSLVAGGTYEQYFGPGTRLTVT.

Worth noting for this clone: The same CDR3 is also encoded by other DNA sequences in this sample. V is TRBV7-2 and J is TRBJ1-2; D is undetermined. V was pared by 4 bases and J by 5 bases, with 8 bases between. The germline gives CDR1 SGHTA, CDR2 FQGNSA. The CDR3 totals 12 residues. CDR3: CASSSPGYGYTF. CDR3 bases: TGTGCCAGCAGCTCTCCGGGATATGGCTACACCTTC. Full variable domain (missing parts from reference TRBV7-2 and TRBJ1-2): GAGVSQSPSNKVTEKGKDVELRCDPISGHTALYWYRQSLGQGLEFLIYFQGNSAPDKSGLPSDRFSAERTGGSVSTLTIQRTQQEDSAVYLCASSSPGYGYTFGSGTRLTVV.

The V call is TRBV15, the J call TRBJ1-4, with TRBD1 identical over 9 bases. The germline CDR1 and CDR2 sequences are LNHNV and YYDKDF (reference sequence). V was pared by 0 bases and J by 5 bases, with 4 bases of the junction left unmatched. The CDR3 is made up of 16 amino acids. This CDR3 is CATSREIGTGNEKLFF. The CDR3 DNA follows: TGTGCCACCAGCAGAGAAATCGGGACAGGGAATGAAAAACTGTTTTTT.

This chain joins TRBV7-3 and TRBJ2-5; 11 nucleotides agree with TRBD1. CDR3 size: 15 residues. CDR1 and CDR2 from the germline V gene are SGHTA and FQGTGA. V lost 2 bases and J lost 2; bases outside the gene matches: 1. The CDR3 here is CASSLGTGGQETQYF. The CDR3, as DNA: TGTGCCAGCAGCTTAGGGACAGGGGGGCAAGAGACCCAGTACTTC.

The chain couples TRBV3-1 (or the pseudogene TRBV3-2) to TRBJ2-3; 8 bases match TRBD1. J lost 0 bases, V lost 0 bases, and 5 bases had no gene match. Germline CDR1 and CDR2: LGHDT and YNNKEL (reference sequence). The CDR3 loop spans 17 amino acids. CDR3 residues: CASSQDRTGTSTDTQYF. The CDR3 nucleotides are TGTGCCAGCAGCCAAGACAGGACAGGGACTAGCACAGATACGCAGTATTTT.

CDR3: CASSEAQGAGGSPLHF. The CDR3 nucleotides are TGTGCCAGCAGTGAAGCCCAGGGGGCCGGGGGTTCACCCCTCCACTTT. J is TRBJ1-6 and V is TRBV2, with 8 bases fitting TRBD1. Trimming took 0 bases from V and 9 from J; bases not matched to a gene: 7. Germline CDR1 reads SNHLY; CDR2 reads FYNNEI. This CDR3 region has 16 residues.

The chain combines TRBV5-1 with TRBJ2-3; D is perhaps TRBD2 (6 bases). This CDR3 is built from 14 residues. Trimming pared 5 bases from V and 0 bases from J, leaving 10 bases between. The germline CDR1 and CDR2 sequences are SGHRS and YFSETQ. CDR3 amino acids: CASRVAASTDTQYF. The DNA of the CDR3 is TGCGCCAGCAGAGTAGCGGCTAGCACAGATACGCAGTATTTT.

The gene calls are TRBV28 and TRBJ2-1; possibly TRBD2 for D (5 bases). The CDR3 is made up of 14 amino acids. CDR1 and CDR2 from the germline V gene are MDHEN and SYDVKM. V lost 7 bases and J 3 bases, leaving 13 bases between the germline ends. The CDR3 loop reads CASKAGNNYNEQFF. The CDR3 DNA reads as TGTGCCAGCAAGGCGGGCAACAACTACAATGAGCAGTTCTTC.

The CDR3 sequence: CASSSPGLGTSSTDTQYF. The CDR3, as DNA: TGTGCCAGCAGTTCTCCGGGACTGGGAACTTCTAGCACAGATACGCAGTATTTT. The chain combines TRBV28 with TRBJ2-3, with D perhaps TRBD2 (6 bases). Trimming pared 4 bases from V and 0 bases from J, leaving 20 bases between. CDR3 size: 18 residues. Germline loops: CDR1 MDHEN, CDR2 SYDVKM.

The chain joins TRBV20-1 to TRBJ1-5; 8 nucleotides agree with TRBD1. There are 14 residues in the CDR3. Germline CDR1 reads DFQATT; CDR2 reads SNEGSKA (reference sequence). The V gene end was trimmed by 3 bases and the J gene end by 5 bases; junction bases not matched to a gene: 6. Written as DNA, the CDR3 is TGCAGTGCTAGTGGACAGGGCGGGGATCAGCCCCAGCATTTT. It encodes CSASGQGGDQPQHF.

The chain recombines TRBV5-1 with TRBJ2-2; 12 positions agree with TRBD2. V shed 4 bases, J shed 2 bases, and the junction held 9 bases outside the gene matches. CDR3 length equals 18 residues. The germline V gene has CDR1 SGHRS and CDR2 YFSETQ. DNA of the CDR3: TGCGCCAGCAGCCTACTTGCTAGCGGGAGGGCCAACACCGGGGAGCTGTTTTTT. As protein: CASSLLASGRANTGELFF.

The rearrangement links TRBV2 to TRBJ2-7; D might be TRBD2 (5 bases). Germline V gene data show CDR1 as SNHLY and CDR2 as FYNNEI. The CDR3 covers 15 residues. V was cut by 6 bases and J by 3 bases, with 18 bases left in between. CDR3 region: CASSEALRALYEQYF. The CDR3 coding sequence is TGTGCCAGCAGCGAGGCGCTGCGGGCGCTCTACGAGCAGTACTTC.

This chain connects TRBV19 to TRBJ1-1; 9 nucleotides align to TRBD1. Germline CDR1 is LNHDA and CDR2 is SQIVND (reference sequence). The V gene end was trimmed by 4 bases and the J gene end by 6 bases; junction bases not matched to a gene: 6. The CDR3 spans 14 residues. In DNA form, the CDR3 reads TGTGCCAGTAGTAGGGGGGACAGGGCTCCTGAAGCTTTCTTT. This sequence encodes CASSRGDRAPEAFF.

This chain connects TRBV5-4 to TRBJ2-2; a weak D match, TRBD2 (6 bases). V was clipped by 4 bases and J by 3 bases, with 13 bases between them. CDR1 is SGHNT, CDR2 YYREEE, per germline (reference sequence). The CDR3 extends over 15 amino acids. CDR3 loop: CASSVGRTYTGELFF. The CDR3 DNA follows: TGTGCCAGCAGCGTCGGGAGAACCTACACCGGGGAGCTGTTTTTT. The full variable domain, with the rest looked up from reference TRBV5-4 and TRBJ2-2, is ETGVTQSPTHLIKTRGQQVTLRCSSQSGHNTVSWYQQALGQGPQFIFQYYREEENGRGNFPPRFSGLQFPNYSSELNVNALELDDSALYLCASSVGRTYTGELFFGEGSRLTVL.

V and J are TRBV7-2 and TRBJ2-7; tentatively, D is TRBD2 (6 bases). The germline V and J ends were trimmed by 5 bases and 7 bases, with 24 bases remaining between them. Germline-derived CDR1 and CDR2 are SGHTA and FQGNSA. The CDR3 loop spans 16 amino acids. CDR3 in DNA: TGTGCCAGCAGCGAAACTAGTGGTGCAGGCCGGGGGGAGCAGTACTTC. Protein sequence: CASSETSGAGRGEQYF.

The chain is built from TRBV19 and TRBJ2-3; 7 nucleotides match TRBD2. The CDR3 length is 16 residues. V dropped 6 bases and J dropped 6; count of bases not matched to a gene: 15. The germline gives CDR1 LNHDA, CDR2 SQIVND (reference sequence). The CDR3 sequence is CASSLQFASGYDTQYF. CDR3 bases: TGTGCCAGTAGCCTCCAATTTGCTAGCGGTTATGATACGCAGTATTTT.

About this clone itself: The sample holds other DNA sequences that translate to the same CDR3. The CDR3 region is CASSLSGGNEQFF. For the CDR3, the DNA is TGTGCCAGCAGCTTAAGCGGGGGTAATGAGCAGTTCTTC. The rearrangement links TRBV7-3 to TRBJ2-1; 7 positions match TRBD2. V lost 1 base, J lost 7 bases, and 1 base stayed unmatched. Germline CDR1 is SGHTA and CDR2 is FQGTGA. The CDR3 contains 13 residues.

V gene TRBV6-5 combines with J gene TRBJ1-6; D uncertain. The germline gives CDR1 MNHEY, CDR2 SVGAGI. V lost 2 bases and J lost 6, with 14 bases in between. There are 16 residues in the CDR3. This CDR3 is CASSYERRRVNSPLHF. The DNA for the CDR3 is TGTGCCAGCAGTTACGAGAGGCGACGGGTTAATTCACCCCTCCACTTT.

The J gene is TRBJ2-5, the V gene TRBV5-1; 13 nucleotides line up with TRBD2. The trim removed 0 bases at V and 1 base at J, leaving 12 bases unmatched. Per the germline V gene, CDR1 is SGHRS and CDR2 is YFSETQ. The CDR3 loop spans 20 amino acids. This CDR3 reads CASSLGVLGLAGAVQETQYF. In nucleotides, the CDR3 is TGCGCCAGCAGCTTGGGGGTGTTAGGACTAGCGGGGGCAGTCCAAGAGACCCAGTACTTC.

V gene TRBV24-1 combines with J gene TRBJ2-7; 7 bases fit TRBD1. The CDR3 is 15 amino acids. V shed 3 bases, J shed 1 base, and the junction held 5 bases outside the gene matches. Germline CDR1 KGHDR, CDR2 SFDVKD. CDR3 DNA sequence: TGTGCCACCAGTGATCCTCAGACAGGGTCCTACGAGCAGTACTTC. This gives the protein CATSDPQTGSYEQYF.

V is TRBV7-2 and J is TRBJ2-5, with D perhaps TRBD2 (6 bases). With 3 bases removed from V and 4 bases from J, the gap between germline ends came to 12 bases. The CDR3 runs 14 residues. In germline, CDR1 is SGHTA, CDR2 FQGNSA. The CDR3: CASSFRRDTETQYF. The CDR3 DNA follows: TGTGCCAGCAGCTTTAGGCGGGATACAGAGACCCAGTACTTC.

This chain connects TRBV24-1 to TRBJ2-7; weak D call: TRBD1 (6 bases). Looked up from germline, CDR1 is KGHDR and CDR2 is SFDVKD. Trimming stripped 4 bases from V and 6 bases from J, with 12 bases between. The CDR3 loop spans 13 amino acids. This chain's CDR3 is CATSDAAGVEQYF. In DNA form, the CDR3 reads TGTGCCACCAGTGACGCCGCAGGGGTCGAGCAGTACTTC.

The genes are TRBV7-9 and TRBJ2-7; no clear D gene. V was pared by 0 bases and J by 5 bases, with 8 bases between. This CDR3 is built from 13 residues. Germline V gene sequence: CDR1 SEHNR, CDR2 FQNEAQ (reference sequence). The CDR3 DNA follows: TGTGCCAGCAGCTTAGCGTACACCCACGAGCAGTACTTC. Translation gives CASSLAYTHEQYF.

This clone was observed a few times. The CDR3 region is CASSSLLAGVGEQYF. DNA of the CDR3: TGTGCCAGCAGCTCCTTACTAGCGGGAGTTGGAGAGCAGTACTTC. The J gene is TRBJ2-7, the V gene TRBV7-2; TRBD2 agrees at 11 bases. With V trimmed by 4 bases and J by 7 bases, 9 bases remained unmatched. CDR1 is SGHTA, CDR2 FQGNSA, per germline. CDR3 size: 15 residues. Based on the CDR3 plus reference TRBV7-2 and TRBJ2-7, the full variable domain is GAGVSQSPSNKVTEKGKDVELRCDPISGHTALYWYRQSLGQGLEFLIYFQGNSAPDKSGLPSDRFSAERTGGSVSTLTIQRTQQEDSAVYLCASSSLLAGVGEQYFGPGTRLTVT.

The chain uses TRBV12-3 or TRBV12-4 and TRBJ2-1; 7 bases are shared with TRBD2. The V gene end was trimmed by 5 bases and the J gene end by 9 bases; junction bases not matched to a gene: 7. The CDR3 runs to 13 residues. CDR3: CASSTRAGLEQFF. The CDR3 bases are TGTGCCAGCAGTACTAGAGCGGGACTTGAGCAGTTCTTC.

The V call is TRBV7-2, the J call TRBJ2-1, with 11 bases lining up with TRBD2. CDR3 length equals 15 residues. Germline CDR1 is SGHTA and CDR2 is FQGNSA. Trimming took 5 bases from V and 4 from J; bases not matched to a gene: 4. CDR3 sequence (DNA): TGTGCCAGCAGCGCCGGACTAGCGGGTTACAATGAGCAGTTCTTC. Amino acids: CASSAGLAGYNEQFF.

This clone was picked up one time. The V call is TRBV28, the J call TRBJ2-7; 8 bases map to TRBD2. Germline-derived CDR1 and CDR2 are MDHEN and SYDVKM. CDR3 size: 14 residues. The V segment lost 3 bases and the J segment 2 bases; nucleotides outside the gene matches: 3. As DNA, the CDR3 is TGTGCCAGCAGTTTTTCGGGAGGGACCTACGAGCAGTACTTC. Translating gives CASSFSGGTYEQYF.

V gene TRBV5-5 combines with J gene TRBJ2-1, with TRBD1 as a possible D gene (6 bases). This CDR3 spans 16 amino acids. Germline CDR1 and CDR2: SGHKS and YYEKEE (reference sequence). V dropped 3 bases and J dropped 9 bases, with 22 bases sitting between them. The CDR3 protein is CASSWNVGAGFGEQFF. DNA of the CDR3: TGTGCCAGCAGCTGGAACGTGGGGGCTGGGTTTGGTGAGCAGTTCTTC. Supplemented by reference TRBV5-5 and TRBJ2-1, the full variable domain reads DAGVTQSPTHLIKTRGQQVTLRCSPISGHKSVSWYQQVLGQGPQFIFQYYEKEERGRGNFPDRFSARQFPNYSSELNVNALLLGDSALYLCASSWNVGAGFGEQFFGPGTRLTVL.

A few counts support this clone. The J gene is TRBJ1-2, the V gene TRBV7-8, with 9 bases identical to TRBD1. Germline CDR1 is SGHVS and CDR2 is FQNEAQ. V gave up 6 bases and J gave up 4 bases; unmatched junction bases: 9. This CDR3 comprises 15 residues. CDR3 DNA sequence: TGTGCCAGCAGTTCTACAGGGGGCGCGCTCTATGGCTACACCTTC. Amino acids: CASSSTGGALYGYTF.

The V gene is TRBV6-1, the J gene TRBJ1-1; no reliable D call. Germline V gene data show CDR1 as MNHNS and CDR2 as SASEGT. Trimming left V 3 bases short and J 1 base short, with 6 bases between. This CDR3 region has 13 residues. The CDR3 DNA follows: TGTGCCAGCAGTGAGAGGAAGAACACTGAAGCTTTCTTT. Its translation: CASSERKNTEAFF.